This T cell receptor beta chain was recovered during a study of T cells after somatic rescue of genetic block. Here immunoSEQ multiplex PCR was the method, and the copy in TCRdb shows in-frame clones only, minus some. The sample has roughly 110,000 clones, around nine tenths seen once. The CDR3 consists of 12 residues. V was shortened by 4 bases and J by 7 bases, with 9 bases between the two germline ends. CDR1 and CDR2 (germline): SGHNT, YYREEE (reference sequence). In this sample, this clone turned up once. This receptor was obtained from a woman in her late teens or twenties. This chain uses TRBV5-4 with TRBJ1-5; no definite D call. Sample: peripheral blood mononuclear cells (PBMCs). The CDR3 protein is CASSLKGQPQHF. The CDR3 nucleotides are TGTGCCAGCAGCCTCAAAGGGCAGCCCCAGCATTTT.